The 23 T cell receptor beta chains below were found in one sample sequenced in a study of blood T cell repertoires in COVID-19. Using immunoSEQ multiplex PCR, the repertoire was profiled, and TCRdb retains in-frame clones only, with some absent. The data show approximately 29,000 clones, with roughly 87% seen just once and approximately 15% held by the top ten. Sequenced input: peripheral blood. These receptors came from a woman aged 55-69 years with active COVID-19.

The chain has TRBV18 and TRBJ1-6; D call uncertain. This CDR3 spans 14 amino acids. V lost 0 bases, J lost 7 bases, and 7 bases lay in between. From germline, CDR1 is KGHSH and CDR2 LQKENI. In DNA, the CDR3 is TGTGCCAGCTCACCACCGGTGGGCAATTCACCCCTCCACTTT. This encodes CASSPPVGNSPLHF.

The chain has TRBV7-9 and TRBJ2-3; a possible D gene is TRBD1 (5 bases). Germline V gene data show CDR1 as SEHNR and CDR2 as FQNEAQ (reference sequence). CDR3 size: 13 residues. V shed 5 bases and J shed 5 bases, with 11 bases lying between them. DNA for the CDR3: TGTGCCAGCAGCCCAAGAAGGGGAGATACGCAGTATTTT. Translating gives CASSPRRGDTQYF.

This chain links TRBV27 with TRBJ2-2; D is perhaps TRBD1 (6 bases). CDR1 and CDR2 (germline): MNHEY, SMNVEV (reference sequence). The CDR3 covers 16 residues. Trimming took 6 bases from V and 3 from J, leaving 17 bases between them. The CDR3 DNA sequence: TGTGCCAGCAGCCATCCTACGACAGGCTACACCGGGGAGCTGTTTTTT. The encoded protein is CASSHPTTGYTGELFF.

J is TRBJ2-2 and V is TRBV19; 10 nucleotides match TRBD1. The V segment lost 10 bases and the J segment 5 bases; nucleotides outside the gene matches: 4. The germline V gene has CDR1 LNHDA and CDR2 SQIVND (reference sequence). CDR3 length equals 13 residues. The CDR3: CATRDRGTGELFF. CDR3 DNA: TGTGCCACCAGGGACAGGGGTACCGGGGAGCTGTTTTTT.

The J gene is TRBJ1-6, the V gene TRBV12-1; the D call TRBD1 from the table was never checked on the DNA. TRBV12-1 is deemed a pseudogene. The CDR3 is 15 amino acids. CDR3 region: CASSFGAGDNSPLHF. CDR3 nucleotides: TGTGCCAGCAGCTTTGGGGCAGGGGATAATTCACCCCTCCACTTT.

The chain has TRBV6-7 and TRBJ2-5; possibly TRBD1 for D (6 bases). TRBV6-7 is recorded as an ORF, its role being uncertain. The CDR3 extends over 19 amino acids. V was cut by 1 base and J by 4 bases, with 25 bases left in between. The CDR3 here is CASSYCLAGQPWRRETQYF. DNA of the CDR3: TGTGCCAGCAGTTACTGCCTAGCCGGACAGCCATGGCGGAGAGAGACCCAGTACTTC.

The V and J genes are TRBV19 and TRBJ2-3; 13 bases map to TRBD2. Per germline, CDR1 LNHDA and CDR2 SQIVND (reference sequence). V was pared by 6 bases and J by 3 bases, with 15 bases of the junction left unmatched. This CDR3 region has 19 residues. The CDR3 spells CASSKAGTGLAGRTDTQYF. The CDR3 nucleotides read TGTGCCAGTAGCAAAGCTGGTACGGGACTAGCGGGAAGAACAGATACGCAGTATTTT.

The chain recombines TRBV7-8 with TRBJ2-7, with 7 bases lining up with TRBD1. Germline lookup yields CDR1 SGHVS and CDR2 FQNEAQ. The CDR3 extends over 15 amino acids. J lost 3 bases, V lost 1 base, and 6 bases had no gene match. CDR3 nucleotide sequence: TGTGCCAGCAGCTTAGTGGAGACAGGGATCTACGAGCAGTACTTC. The encoded protein is CASSLVETGIYEQYF.

The chain uses TRBV3-1 (or the pseudogene TRBV3-2) and TRBJ1-4; no definite D call. The germline V gene encodes CDR1 LGHDT and CDR2 YNNKEL (reference sequence). The CDR3 extends over 16 amino acids. Trimming took 4 bases from V and 0 from J, leaving 12 bases between them. Here the CDR3 reads CASSPRVLPTNEKLFF. The DNA of the CDR3 is TGTGCCAGCAGCCCCCGGGTCCTCCCAACTAATGAAAAACTGTTTTTT.

The chain uses TRBV15 and TRBJ1-3, with D unresolved. CDR1 LNHNV and CDR2 YYDKDF come from the germline V gene (reference sequence). With 0 bases removed from V and 4 bases from J, the gap between germline ends came to 7 bases. The CDR3 has 14 amino acids. This chain's CDR3 is CATSREATGNTIYF. The CDR3 nucleotides read TGTGCCACCAGCAGAGAGGCCACGGGAAACACCATATATTTT.

This chain links TRBV28 with TRBJ1-4; weak D call: TRBD1 (6 bases). Germline-derived CDR1 and CDR2 are MDHEN and SYDVKM. The CDR3 spans 15 residues. Trimming pared 1 base from V and 8 bases from J, leaving 14 bases between. CDR3 nucleotide sequence: TGTGCCAGCAGTTTATTGGGGGGGCGGGGCGAAAAACTGTTTTTT. Amino acids: CASSLLGGRGEKLFF.

The table lists this clone with a few counts. V gene TRBV2 combines with J gene TRBJ2-3; 9 bases are a match to TRBD2. Trimming removed 4 bases from V and 5 bases from J; junction bases left unmatched: 4. The CDR3 covers 14 residues. Per the germline V gene, CDR1 is SNHLY and CDR2 is FYNNEI. CDR3 coding DNA: TGTGCCAGCAGTGCGGGACTAGCAAGAGATACGCAGTATTTT. This gives the protein CASSAGLARDTQYF.

The chain combines TRBV27 with TRBJ2-7; a weak D match, TRBD1 (6 bases). The CDR3 spans 15 residues. Germline CDR1 MNHEY, CDR2 SMNVEV (reference sequence). V gave up 3 bases and J gave up 2 bases, with 14 bases separating them. The CDR3, as DNA: TGTGCCAGCAGTTTCAGGGGATCGGTTACCTACGAGCAGTACTTC. Translation gives CASSFRGSVTYEQYF.

The CDR3 DNA reads as TGCGCCAGCAGTGCGGGAGGGTCCTACAATGAGCAGTTCTTC. Protein sequence: CASSAGGSYNEQFF. The J gene is TRBJ2-1, the V gene TRBV5-1; 9 bases are a match to TRBD2. This CDR3 region has 14 residues. V shed 5 bases and J 1 base; nucleotides not matched to a gene: 1. The V gene's germline CDR1 is SGHRS and CDR2 YFSETQ.

This sequence joins TRBV7-9 and TRBJ1-6; 7 positions match TRBD1. The CDR3 has 13 amino acids. The V segment lost 3 bases and the J segment 13 bases; nucleotides outside the gene matches: 6. Per germline, CDR1 SEHNR and CDR2 FQNEAQ (reference sequence). The CDR3 here is CASSLGQLDPLHF. The CDR3 DNA follows: TGTGCCAGCAGCTTGGGACAGCTTGATCCCCTCCACTTT.

This clone was counted between two and nine times. This chain connects TRBV7-2 to TRBJ1-1; D ambiguous. Trimming pared 1 base from V and 7 bases from J, leaving 10 bases between. The germline gives CDR1 SGHTA, CDR2 FQGNSA. This CDR3 comprises 13 residues. The CDR3 region has the DNA TGTGCCAGCAGCTTAGTTGCGGGTAGTGAAGCTTTCTTT. It specifies CASSLVAGSEAFF.

V gene TRBV5-1 combines with J gene TRBJ1-3; 8 positions match TRBD1. The CDR3 is 16 residues long. CDR1 is SGHRS and CDR2 is YFSETQ in the germline V gene. V lost 4 bases, J lost 2 bases, and 8 bases stayed unmatched. Here the CDR3 reads CASSPTPTGAGNTIYF. The CDR3 DNA sequence: TGCGCCAGCAGCCCAACCCCGACAGGGGCTGGAAACACCATATATTTT.

The CDR3 here is CASSVGRGFSYEQYF. The CDR3 region has the DNA TGTGCCAGCAGCGTAGGCAGGGGCTTTTCCTACGAGCAGTACTTC. This chain joins TRBV9 and TRBJ2-7; tentatively, D is TRBD1 (6 bases). CDR3 length: 15 residues. Deletions cut 0 bases from V and 1 base from J, with 11 bases between. The germline V gene has CDR1 SGDLS and CDR2 YYNGEE.

J is TRBJ1-2 and V is TRBV7-2, with 12 bases identical to TRBD1. V was pared by 3 bases and J by 5 bases, with 16 bases of the junction left unmatched. CDR1 and CDR2 (germline): SGHTA, FQGNSA. The CDR3 has 19 residues. CDR3 sequence (DNA): TGTGCCAGCAGCTTTCCGGGGGGGACAGGGGGCTACGGACGGTATGGCTACACCTTC. It translates to CASSFPGGTGGYGRYGYTF. The full variable domain, in which reference TRBV7-2 and TRBJ1-2 provide the parts outside the CDR3, is GAGVSQSPSNKVTEKGKDVELRCDPISGHTALYWYRQSLGQGLEFLIYFQGNSAPDKSGLPSDRFSAERTGGSVSTLTIQRTQQEDSAVYLCASSFPGGTGGYGRYGYTFGSGTRLTVV.

The CDR3 coding sequence is TGTGCCAGGGGGGACAGGGTCCGAAAACTGTTTTTT. Residues: CARGDRVRKLFF. V gene TRBV28 combines with J gene TRBJ1-4; 9 bases are shared with TRBD1. CDR1 and CDR2 from the germline V gene are MDHEN and SYDVKM. The V and J ends lost 9 bases and 10 bases, in that order; junction bases with no gene match: 6. The CDR3 is made up of 12 amino acids.

The chain couples TRBV7-9 to TRBJ1-1; no reliable D call. CDR3 length: 14 amino acids. The V end lost 3 bases, the J end lost 1 base, and 9 bases lay between the germline ends. The germline V gene has CDR1 SEHNR and CDR2 FQNEAQ (reference sequence). The CDR3 DNA is TGTGCCAGCAGCTTTCCGGGAGCGAACACTGAAGCTTTCTTT. Its translation: CASSFPGANTEAFF. Variable domain in full (rest from reference TRBV7-9 and TRBJ1-1): DTGVSQNPRHKITKRGQNVTFRCDPISEHNRLYWYRQTLGQGPEFLTYFQNEAQLEKSRLLSDRFSAERPKGSFSTLEIQRTEQGDSAMYLCASSFPGANTEAFFGQGTRLTVV.

This clone appeared a few times. The J gene is TRBJ2-7, the V gene TRBV11-2; 8 bases line up with TRBD2. Germline V gene data show CDR1 as SGHAT and CDR2 as FQNNGV. This CDR3 is built from 15 residues. Trimming removed 2 bases from V and 2 bases from J; junction bases left unmatched: 5. In nucleotides, the CDR3 is TGTGCCAGCAGCTTACGTTGGGGACTAGCCTACGAGCAGTACTTC. It translates to CASSLRWGLAYEQYF.

The chain has TRBV19 and TRBJ2-1, with 11 bases aligning to TRBD1. V trimming: 3 bases; J trimming: 9 bases; junction bases outside the gene matches: 4. The CDR3 length is 14 residues. Germline assignment: CDR1 LNHDA and CDR2 SQIVND (reference sequence). Here the CDR3 reads CASSMGTGGSEQFF. The CDR3, as DNA: TGTGCCAGTAGTATGGGGACAGGGGGGAGTGAGCAGTTCTTC.